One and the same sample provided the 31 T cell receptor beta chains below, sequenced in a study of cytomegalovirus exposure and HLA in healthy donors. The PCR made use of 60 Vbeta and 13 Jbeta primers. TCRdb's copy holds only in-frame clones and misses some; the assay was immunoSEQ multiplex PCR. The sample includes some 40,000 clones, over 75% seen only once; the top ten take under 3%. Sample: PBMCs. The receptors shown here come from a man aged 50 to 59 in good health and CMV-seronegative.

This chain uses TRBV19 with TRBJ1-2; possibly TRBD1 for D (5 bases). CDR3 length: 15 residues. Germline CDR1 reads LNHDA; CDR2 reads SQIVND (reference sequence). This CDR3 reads CATSRGPGYSYGYTF. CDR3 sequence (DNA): TGTGCTACCAGTAGAGGCCCAGGGTACAGTTATGGCTACACCTTC.

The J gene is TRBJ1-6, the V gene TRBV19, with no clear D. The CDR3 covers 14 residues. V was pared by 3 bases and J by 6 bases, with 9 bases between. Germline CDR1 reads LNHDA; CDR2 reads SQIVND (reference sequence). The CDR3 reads CASSIAVGNSPLHF. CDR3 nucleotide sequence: TGTGCCAGTAGTATCGCAGTTGGTAATTCACCCCTCCACTTT. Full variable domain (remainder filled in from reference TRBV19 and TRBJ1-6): DGGITQSPKYLFRKEGQNVTLSCEQNLNHDAMYWYRQDPGQGLRLIYYSQIVNDFQKGDIAEGYSVSREKKESFPLTVTSAQKNPTAFYLCASSIAVGNSPLHFGNGTRLTVT.

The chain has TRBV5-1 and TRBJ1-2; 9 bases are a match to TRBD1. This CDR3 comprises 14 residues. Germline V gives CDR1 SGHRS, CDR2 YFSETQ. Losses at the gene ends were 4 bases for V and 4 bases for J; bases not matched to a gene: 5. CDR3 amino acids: CASSEQGARYGYTF. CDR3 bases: TGCGCCAGCAGCGAACAGGGGGCGCGCTATGGCTACACCTTC.

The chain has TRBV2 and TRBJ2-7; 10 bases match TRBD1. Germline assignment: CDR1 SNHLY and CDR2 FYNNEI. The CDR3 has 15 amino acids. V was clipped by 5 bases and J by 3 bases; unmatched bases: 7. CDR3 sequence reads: CASSPRQGAFYEQYF. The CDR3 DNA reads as TGTGCCAGCAGTCCTCGACAGGGGGCTTTCTACGAGCAGTACTTC.

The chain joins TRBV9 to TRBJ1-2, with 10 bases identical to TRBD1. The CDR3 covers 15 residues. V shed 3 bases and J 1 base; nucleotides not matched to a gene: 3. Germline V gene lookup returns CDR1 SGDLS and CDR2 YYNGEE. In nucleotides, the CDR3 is TGTGCCAGCAGCGCTGGGACAGGGGATAACTATGGCTACACCTTC. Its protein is CASSAGTGDNYGYTF.

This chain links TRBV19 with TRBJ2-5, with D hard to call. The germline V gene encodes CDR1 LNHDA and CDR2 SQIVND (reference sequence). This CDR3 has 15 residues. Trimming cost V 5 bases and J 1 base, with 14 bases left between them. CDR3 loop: CASSSGTVLQETQYF. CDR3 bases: TGTGCCAGTAGTTCCGGAACAGTACTCCAAGAGACCCAGTACTTC.

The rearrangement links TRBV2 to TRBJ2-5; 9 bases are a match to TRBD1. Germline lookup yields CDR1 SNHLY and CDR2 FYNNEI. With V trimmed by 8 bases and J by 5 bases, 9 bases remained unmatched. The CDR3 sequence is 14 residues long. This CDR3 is CASGGTGNGETQYF. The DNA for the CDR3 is TGTGCCAGCGGCGGGACAGGGAACGGGGAGACCCAGTACTTC.

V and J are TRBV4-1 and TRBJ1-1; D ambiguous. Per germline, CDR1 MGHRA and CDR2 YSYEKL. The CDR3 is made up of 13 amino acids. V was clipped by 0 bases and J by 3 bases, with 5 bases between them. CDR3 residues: CASSQDRYTEAFF. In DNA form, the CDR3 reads TGCGCCAGCAGCCAAGACAGGTACACTGAAGCTTTCTTT.

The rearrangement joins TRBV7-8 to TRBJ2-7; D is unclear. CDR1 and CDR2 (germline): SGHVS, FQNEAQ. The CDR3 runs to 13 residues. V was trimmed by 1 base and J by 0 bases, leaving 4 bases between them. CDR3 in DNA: TGTGCCAGCAGCTTAGGGCTCTCCTACGAGCAGTACTTC. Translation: CASSLGLSYEQYF.

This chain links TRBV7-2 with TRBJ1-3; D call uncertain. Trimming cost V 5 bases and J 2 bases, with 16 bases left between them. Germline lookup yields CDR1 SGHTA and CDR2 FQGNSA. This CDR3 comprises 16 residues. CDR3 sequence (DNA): TGTGCCAGCAGCCGCTCCCCGGCCGGGGCTGGAAACACCATATATTTT. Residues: CASSRSPAGAGNTIYF.

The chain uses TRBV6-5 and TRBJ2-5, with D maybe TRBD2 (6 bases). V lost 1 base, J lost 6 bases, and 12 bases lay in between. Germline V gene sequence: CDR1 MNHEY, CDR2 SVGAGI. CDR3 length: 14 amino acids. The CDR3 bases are TGTGCCAGCAGTTACTTGGGAGGTGCCCAGACCCAGTACTTC. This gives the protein CASSYLGGAQTQYF.

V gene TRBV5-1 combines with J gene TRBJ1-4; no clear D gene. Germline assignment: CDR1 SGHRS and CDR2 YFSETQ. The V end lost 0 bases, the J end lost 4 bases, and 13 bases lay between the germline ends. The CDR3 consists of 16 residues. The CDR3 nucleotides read TGCGCCAGCAGCTTGGCCGGCGGCTATAGTAATGAAAAACTGTTTTTT. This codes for CASSLAGGYSNEKLFF.

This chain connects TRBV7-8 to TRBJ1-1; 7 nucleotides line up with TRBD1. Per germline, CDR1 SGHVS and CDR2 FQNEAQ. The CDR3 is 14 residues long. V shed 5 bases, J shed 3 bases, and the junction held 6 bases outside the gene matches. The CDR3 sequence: CASSARQGYTEAFF. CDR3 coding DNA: TGTGCCAGCAGCGCGAGACAGGGATACACTGAAGCTTTCTTT.

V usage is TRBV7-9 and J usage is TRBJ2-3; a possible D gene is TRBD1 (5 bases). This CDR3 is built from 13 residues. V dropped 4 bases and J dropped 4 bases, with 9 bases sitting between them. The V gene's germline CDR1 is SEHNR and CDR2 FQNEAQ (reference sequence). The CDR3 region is CASSWPGPDTQYF. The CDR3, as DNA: TGTGCCAGCAGCTGGCCAGGGCCAGATACGCAGTATTTT. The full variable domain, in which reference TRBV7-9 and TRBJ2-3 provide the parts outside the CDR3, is DTGVSQNPRHKITKRGQNVTFRCDPISEHNRLYWYRQTLGQGPEFLTYFQNEAQLEKSRLLSDRFSAERPKGSFSTLEIQRTEQGDSAMYLCASSWPGPDTQYFGPGTRLTVL.

CDR3 coding DNA: TGTGCCAGCAGTTTATCCCCTTCCACGGGCGAGCAGTACTTC. This codes for CASSLSPSTGEQYF. V is TRBV28 and J is TRBJ2-7; D gene unclear. The CDR3 spans 14 residues. Germline-derived CDR1 and CDR2 are MDHEN and SYDVKM. Between the trimmed V and J ends, which lost 1 base and 6 bases, there was a span of 13 bases.

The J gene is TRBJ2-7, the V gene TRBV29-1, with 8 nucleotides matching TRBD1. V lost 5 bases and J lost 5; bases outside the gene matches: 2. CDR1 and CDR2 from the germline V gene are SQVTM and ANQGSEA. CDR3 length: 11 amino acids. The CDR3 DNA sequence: TGCAGCGTTCCACAGGGGGACGAGCAGTACTTC. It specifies CSVPQGDEQYF.

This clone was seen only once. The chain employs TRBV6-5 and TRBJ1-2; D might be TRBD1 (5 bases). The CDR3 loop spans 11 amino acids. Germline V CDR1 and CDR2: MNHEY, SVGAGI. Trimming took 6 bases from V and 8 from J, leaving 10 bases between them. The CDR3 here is CASSPGDGYTF. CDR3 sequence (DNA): TGTGCCAGCAGCCCGGGGGACGGCTACACCTTC.

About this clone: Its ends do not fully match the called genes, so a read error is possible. Here the CDR3 DNA reads TGTTCCAGCAGCTGGCCCCGGGGAGGCTTCATAGGCGAGCAGTACTTC. Translation: CSSSWPRGGFIGEQYF. This rearrangement joins TRBV7-9 to TRBJ2-7; TRBD2 might be the D (6 bases). This CDR3 region has 16 residues. Germline V gene lookup returns CDR1 SEHNR and CDR2 FQNEAQ (reference sequence).

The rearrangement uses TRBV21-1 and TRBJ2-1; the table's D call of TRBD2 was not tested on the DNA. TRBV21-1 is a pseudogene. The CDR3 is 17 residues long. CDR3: CASRERVEAAKTNEQFF. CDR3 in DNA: TGTGCCAGCAGGGAAAGGGTTGAAGCGGCAAAAACCAATGAGCAGTTCTTC.

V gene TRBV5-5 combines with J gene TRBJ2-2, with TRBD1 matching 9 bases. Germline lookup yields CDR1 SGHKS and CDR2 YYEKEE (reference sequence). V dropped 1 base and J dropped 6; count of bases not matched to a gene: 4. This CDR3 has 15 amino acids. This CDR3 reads CASSLRDRVSGELFF. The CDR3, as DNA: TGTGCCAGCAGCTTGCGGGACAGGGTTTCCGGGGAGCTGTTTTTT.

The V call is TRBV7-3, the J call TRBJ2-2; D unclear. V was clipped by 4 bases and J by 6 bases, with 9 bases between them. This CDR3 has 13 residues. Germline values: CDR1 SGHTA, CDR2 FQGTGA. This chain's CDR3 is CASSSNFAGELFF. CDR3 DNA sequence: TGTGCCAGCAGCTCCAACTTCGCCGGGGAGCTGTTTTTT.

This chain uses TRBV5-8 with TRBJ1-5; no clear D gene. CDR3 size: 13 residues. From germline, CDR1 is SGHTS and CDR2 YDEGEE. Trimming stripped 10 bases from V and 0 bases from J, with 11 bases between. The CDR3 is CAGGGFSNQPQHF. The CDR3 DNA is TGTGCCGGCGGAGGCTTTAGCAATCAGCCCCAGCATTTT.

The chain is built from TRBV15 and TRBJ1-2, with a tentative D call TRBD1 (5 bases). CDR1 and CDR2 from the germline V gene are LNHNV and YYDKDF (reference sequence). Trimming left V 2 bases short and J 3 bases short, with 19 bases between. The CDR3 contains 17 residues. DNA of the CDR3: TGTGCCACCAGCAGACCAAAAGGCAGGGATCGGGACTATGGCTACACCTTC. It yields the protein CATSRPKGRDRDYGYTF.

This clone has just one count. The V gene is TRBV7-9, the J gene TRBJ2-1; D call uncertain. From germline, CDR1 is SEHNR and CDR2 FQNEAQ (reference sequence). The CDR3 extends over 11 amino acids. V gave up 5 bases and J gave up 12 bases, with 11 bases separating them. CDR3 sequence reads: CASSPEQAQFF. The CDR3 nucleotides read TGTGCCAGCAGCCCCGAGCAGGCGCAGTTCTTC.

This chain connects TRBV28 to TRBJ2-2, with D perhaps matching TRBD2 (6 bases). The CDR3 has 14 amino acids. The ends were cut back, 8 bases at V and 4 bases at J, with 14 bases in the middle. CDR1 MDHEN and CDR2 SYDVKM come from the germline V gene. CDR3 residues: CASRTERVTGELFF. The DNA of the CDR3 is TGTGCCAGCCGCACAGAGCGGGTCACCGGGGAGCTGTTTTTT.

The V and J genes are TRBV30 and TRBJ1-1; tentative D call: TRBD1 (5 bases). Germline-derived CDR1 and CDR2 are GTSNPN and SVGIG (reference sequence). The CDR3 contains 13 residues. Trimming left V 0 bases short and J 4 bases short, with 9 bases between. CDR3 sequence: CAWSVWGGTEAFF. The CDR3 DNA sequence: TGTGCCTGGAGTGTATGGGGGGGCACTGAAGCTTTCTTT. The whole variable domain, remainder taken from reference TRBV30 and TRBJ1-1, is SQTIHQWPATLVQPVGSPLSLECTVEGTSNPNLYWYRQAAGRGLQLLFYSVGIGQISSEVPQNLSASRPQDRQFILSSKKLLLSDSGFYLCAWSVWGGTEAFFGQGTRLTVV.

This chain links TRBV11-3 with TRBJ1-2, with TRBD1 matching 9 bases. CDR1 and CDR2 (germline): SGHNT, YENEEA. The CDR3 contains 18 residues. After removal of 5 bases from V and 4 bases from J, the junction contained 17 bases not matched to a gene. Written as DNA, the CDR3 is TGTGCCAGCAGCCAAGTGCGCCGACAGGGGGGTTTGGGCTATGGCTACACCTTC. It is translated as CASSQVRRQGGLGYGYTF.

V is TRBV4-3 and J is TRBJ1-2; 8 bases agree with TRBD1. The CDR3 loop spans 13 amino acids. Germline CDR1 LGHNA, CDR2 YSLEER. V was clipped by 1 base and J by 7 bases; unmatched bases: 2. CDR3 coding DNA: TGCGCCAGCAGCCAAGGACAGGGGAGTGGCTACACCTTC. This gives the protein CASSQGQGSGYTF.

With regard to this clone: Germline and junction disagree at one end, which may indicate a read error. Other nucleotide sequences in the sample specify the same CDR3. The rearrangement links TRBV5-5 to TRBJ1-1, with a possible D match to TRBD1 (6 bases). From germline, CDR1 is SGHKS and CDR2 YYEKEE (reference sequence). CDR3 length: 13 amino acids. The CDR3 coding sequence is TGTGCCAGCAGCTCGCAGGGGTACACTGAAGCCTTCTTT. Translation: CASSSQGYTEAFF.

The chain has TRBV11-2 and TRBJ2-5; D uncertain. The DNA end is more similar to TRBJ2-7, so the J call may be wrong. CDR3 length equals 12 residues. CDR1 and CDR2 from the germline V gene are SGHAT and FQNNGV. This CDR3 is CASSTSAYEQYF. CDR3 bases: TGTGCCAGCAGCACCAGCGCCTACGAGCAGTACTTC.

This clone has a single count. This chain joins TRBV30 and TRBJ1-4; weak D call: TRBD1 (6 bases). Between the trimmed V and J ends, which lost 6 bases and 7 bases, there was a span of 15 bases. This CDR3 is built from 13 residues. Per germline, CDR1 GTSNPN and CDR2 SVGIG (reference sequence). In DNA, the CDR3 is TGTGCCTGTTACCTCGGACAGACTGAAAAACTGTTTTTT. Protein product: CACYLGQTEKLFF.